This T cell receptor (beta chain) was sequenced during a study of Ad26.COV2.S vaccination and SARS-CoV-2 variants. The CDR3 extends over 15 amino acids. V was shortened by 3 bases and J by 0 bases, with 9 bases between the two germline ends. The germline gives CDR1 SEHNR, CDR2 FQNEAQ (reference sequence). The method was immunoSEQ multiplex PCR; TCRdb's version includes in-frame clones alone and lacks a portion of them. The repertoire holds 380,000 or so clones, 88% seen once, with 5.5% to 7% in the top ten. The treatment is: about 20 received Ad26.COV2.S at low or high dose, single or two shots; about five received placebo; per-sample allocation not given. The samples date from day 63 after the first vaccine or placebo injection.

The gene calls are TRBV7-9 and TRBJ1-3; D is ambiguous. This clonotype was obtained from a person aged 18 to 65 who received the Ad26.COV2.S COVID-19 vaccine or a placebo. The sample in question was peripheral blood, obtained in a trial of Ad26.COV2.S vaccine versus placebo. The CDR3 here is CASSLALISGNTIYF. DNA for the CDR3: TGTGCCAGCAGCTTGGCCCTTATCTCTGGAAACACCATATATTTT. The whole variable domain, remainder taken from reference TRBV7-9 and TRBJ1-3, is DTGVSQNPRHKITKRGQNVTFRCDPISEHNRLYWYRQTLGQGPEFLTYFQNEAQLEKSRLLSDRFSAERPKGSFSTLEIQRTEQGDSAMYLCASSLALISGNTIYFGEGSWLTVV.